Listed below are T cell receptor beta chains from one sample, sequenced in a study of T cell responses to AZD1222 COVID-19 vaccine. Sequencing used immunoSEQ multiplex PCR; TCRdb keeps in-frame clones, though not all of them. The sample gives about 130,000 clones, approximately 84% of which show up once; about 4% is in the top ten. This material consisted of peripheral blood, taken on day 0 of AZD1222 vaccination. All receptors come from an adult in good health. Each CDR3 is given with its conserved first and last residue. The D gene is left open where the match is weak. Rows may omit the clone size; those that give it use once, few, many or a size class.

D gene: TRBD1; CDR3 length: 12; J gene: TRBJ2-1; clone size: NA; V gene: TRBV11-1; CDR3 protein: CASSYDRDKQFF; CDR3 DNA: TGTGCCAGCAGCTACGACAGGGACAAGCAGTTCTTC
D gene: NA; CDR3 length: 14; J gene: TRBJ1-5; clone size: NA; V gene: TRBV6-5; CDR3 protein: CASSFRQQDQPQHF; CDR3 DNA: TGTGCCAGCAGTTTTCGACAGCAAGATCAGCCCCAGCATTTT
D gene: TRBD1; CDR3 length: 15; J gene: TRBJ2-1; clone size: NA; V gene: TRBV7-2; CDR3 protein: CASSARDRAGHEQFF; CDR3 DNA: TGTGCCAGCAGCGCCCGGGACAGGGCGGGTCATGAGCAGTTCTTC
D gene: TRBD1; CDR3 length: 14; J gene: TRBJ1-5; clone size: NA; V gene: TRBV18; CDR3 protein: CASSPGTENQPQHF; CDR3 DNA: TGTGCCAGCTCACCAGGGACAGAAAATCAGCCCCAGCATTTT
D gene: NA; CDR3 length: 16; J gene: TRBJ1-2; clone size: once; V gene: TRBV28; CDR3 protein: CASSFSFLNTDYGYTF; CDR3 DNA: TGTGCCAGCAGTTTTTCTTTCCTTAACACGGACTATGGCTACACCTTC
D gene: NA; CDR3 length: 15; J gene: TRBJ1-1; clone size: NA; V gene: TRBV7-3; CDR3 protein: CASSPYEGRMAEAFF; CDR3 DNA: TGTGCCAGCAGCCCCTATGAGGGGCGTATGGCTGAAGCTTTCTTT
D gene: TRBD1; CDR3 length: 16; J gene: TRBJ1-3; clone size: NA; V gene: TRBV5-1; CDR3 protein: CASSLLAGGNGNTIYF; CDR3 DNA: TGCGCCAGCAGCTTGTTGGCAGGGGGCAATGGAAACACCATATATTTT
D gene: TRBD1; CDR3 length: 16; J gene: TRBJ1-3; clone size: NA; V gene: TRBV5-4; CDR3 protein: CASSPSTGTGGNTIYF; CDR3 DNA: TGTGCCAGCAGTCCTAGTACCGGGACAGGGGGAAACACCATATATTTT
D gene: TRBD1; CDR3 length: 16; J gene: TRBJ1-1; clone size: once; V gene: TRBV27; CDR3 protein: CASSAIQGARNTEAFF; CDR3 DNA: TGTGCCAGCAGCGCTATACAGGGGGCAAGGAACACTGAAGCTTTCTTT
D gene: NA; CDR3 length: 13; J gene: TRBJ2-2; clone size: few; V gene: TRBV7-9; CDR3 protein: CASSLVDTGELFF; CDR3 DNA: TGTGCCAGCAGCTTAGTGGACACCGGGGAGCTGTTTTTT
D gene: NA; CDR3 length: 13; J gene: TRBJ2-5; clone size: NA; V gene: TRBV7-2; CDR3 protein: CASSRGLQETQYF; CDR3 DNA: TGTGCCAGCAGCCGGGGACTCCAAGAGACCCAGTACTTC
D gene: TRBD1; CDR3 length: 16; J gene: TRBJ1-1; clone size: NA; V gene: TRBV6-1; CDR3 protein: CASSGTGGINPAEAFF; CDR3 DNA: TGTGCCAGCAGTGGAACAGGGGGCATAAACCCCGCTGAAGCTTTCTTT
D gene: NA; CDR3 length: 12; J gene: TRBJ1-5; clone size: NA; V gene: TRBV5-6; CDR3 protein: CASSPGNQPQHF; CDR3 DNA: TGTGCCAGCAGTCCAGGGAATCAGCCCCAGCATTTT
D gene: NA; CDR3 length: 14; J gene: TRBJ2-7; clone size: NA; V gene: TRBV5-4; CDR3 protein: CASTNLATFGEQYF; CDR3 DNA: TGTGCCAGCACCAATCTAGCGACATTCGGCGAGCAGTACTTC
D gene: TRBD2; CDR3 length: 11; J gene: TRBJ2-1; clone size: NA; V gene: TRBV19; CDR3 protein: CASSSGGGQFF; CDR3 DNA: TGTGCCAGTAGTTCGGGAGGGGGGCAGTTCTTC
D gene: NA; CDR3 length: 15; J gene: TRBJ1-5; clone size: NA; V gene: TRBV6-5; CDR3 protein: CASTPSGGEGQPQHF; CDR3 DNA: TGTGCCAGCACTCCTAGTGGAGGGGAAGGTCAGCCCCAGCATTTT
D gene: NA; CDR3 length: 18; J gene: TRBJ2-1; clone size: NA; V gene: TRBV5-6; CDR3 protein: CASSLEGVGIELIGQQFF; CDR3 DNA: TGTGCCAGCAGCTTGGAGGGTGTTGGGATCGAGCTCATTGGGCAGCAGTTCTTC
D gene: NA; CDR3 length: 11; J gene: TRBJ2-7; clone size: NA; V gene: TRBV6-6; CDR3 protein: CASSPDYEQYF; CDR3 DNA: TGTGCCAGCAGCCCCGACTACGAGCAGTACTTC
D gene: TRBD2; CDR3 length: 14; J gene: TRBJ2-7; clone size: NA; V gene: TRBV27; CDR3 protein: CASSWGGSSYEQYF; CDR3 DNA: TGTGCCAGCAGTTGGGGCGGGAGTTCCTACGAGCAGTACTTC
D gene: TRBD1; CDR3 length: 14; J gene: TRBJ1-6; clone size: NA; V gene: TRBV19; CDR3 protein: CASGGGTGPSPLHF; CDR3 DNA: TGTGCCAGTGGCGGAGGGACAGGGCCCTCACCCCTCCACTTT
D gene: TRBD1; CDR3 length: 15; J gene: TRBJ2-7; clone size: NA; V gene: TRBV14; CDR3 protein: CASSLRPGQLHEQYF; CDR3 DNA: TGTGCCAGCAGCCTTCGACCGGGACAGCTCCACGAGCAGTACTTC
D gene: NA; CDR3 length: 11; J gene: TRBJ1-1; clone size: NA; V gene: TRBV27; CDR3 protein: CASSSPTEAFF; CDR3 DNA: TGTGCCAGCAGTTCTCCCACTGAAGCTTTCTTT
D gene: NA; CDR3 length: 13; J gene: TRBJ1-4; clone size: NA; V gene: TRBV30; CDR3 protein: CAWRGRGTEKLFF; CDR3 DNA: TGTGCCTGGAGAGGCAGGGGAACTGAAAAACTGTTTTTT
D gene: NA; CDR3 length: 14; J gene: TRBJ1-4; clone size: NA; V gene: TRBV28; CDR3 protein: CASSLAGPNEKLFF; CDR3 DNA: TGTGCCAGCAGTTTAGCGGGACCTAATGAAAAACTGTTTTTT
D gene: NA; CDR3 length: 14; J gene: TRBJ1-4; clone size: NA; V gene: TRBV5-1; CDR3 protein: CASSSGQPNEKLFF; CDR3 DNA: TGCGCCAGCAGCTCTGGACAGCCTAATGAAAAACTGTTTTTT
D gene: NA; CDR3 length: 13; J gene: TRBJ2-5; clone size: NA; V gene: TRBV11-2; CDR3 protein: CASRTNPRETQYF; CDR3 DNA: TGTGCCAGCAGAACCAACCCTAGGGAGACCCAGTACTTC
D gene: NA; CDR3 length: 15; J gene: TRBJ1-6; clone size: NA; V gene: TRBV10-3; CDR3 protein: CAISGLGGGNSPLHF; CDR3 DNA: TGTGCCATCAGTGGTCTAGGGGGAGGTAATTCACCCCTCCACTTT
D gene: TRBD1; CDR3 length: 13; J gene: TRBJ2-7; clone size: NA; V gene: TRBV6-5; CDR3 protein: CATSDPTGTGYYF; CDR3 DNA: TGTGCCACCTCCGACCCCACCGGGACAGGTTACTACTTC
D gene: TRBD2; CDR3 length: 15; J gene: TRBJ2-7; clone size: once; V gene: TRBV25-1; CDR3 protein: CASSKPSGGLYEQYF; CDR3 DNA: TGTGCCAGCAGCAAACCTAGCGGGGGGTTGTACGAGCAGTACTTC
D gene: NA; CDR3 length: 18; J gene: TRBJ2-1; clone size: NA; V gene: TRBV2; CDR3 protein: CASSEHVWDFRSYNEQFF; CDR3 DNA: TGTGCCAGCAGTGAACACGTGTGGGACTTCCGCTCCTACAATGAGCAGTTCTTC
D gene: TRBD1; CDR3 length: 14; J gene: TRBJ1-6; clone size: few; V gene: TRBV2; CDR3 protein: CASSPDRGISPLHF; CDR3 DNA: TGTGCCAGCAGCCCCGACAGGGGGATTTCACCCCTCCACTTT
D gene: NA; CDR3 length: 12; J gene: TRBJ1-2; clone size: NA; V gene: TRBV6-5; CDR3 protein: CASNEGGNGYTF; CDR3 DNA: TGTGCCAGCAACGAGGGAGGGAATGGCTACACCTTC
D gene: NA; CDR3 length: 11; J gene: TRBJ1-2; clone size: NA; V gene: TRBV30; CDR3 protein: CATIWAYGYTF; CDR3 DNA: TGTGCGACTATTTGGGCCTATGGCTACACCTTC
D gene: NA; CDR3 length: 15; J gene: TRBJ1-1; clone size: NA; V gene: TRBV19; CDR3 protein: CASSIDVEGNTEAFF; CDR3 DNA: TGTGCCAGTAGTATAGATGTCGAGGGCAACACTGAAGCTTTCTTT
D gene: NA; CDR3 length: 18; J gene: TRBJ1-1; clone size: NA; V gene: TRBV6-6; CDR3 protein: CASSLHVGNSGGRTEAFF; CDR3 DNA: TGTGCCAGCAGTCTCCATGTCGGTAATAGCGGGGGTCGGACTGAAGCTTTCTTT
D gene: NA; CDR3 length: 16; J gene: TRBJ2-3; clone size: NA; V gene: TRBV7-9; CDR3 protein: CASSFPRGTKSLTQYF; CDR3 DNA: TGTGCCAGCAGCTTCCCCAGGGGGACTAAATCATTGACGCAGTATTTT
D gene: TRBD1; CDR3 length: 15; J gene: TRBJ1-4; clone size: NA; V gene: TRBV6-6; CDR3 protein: CASSFRGLANEKLFF; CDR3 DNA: TGTGCCAGCAGCTTCAGGGGGCTTGCTAATGAAAAACTGTTTTTT
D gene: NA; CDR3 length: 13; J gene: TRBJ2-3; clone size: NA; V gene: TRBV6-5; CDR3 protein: CATWDVGVDTQYF; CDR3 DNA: TGTGCCACCTGGGACGTTGGCGTGGATACGCAGTATTTT
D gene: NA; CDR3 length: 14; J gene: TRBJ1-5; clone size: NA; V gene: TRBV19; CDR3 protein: CASNPGLINQPQHF; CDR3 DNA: TGTGCCAGTAACCCGGGACTCATAAATCAGCCCCAGCATTTT
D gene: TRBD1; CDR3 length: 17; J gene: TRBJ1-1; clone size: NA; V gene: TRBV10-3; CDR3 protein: CAISESLGRGLNTEAFF; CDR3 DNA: TGTGCCATCAGTGAGTCTCTTGGCAGGGGGCTGAACACTGAAGCTTTCTTT
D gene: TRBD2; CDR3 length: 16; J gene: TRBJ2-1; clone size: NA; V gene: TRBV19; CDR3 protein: CASSIGGRGIHNEQFF; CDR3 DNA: TGTGCCAGTAGTATAGGAGGGCGGGGGATCCACAATGAGCAGTTCTTC
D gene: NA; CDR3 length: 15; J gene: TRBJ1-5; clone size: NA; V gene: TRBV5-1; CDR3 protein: CASSLDSYSNQPQHF; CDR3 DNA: TGCGCCAGCAGCTTGGACAGTTATAGCAATCAGCCCCAGCATTTT
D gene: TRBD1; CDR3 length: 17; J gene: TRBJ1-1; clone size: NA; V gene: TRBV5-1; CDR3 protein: CASSLVASTGRGTEAFF; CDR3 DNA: TGCGCCAGCAGCTTGGTGGCCTCGACAGGGAGAGGCACTGAAGCTTTCTTT
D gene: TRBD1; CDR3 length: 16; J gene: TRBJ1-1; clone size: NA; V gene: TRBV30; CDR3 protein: CAWRLTGERVGTEAFF; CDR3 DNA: TGTGCCTGGCGCTTGACAGGGGAAAGGGTAGGCACTGAAGCTTTCTTT
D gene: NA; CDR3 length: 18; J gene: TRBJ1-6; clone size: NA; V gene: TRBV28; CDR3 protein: CASSSPAARISRYWSLHF; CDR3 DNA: TGTGCCAGCAGCAGCCCCGCCGCGAGGATTTCCCGCTATTGGTCCCTCCACTTT
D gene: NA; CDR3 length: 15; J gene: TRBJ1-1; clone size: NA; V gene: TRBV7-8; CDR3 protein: CASSLDGTLNTEAFF; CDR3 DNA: TGTGCCAGCAGCTTAGATGGGACATTGAACACTGAAGCTTTCTTT
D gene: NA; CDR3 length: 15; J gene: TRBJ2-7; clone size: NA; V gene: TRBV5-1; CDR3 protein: CASSLGVGSNYEQYF; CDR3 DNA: TGCGCCAGCAGCTTGGGGGTTGGGTCTAATTACGAGCAGTACTTC
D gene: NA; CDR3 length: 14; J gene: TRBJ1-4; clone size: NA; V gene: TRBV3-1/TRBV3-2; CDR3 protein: CASSAGLLNEKLFF; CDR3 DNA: TGTGCCAGCAGCGCAGGGTTACTTAATGAAAAACTGTTTTTT
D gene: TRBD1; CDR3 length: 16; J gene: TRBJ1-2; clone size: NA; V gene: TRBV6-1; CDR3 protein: CASSEPMLQGASGYTF; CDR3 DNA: TGTGCCAGCAGTGAACCTATGCTACAGGGGGCCTCGGGCTACACCTTC
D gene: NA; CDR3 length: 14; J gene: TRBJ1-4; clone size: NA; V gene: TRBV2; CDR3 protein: CASKAGAGNEKLFF; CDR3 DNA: TGTGCCAGCAAGGCGGGGGCTGGTAATGAAAAACTGTTTTTT
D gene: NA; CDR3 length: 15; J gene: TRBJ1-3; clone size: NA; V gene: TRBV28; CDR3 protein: CASSLAGGGGNTIYF; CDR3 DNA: TGTGCCAGCAGTTTGGCGGGGGGGGGCGGAAACACCATATATTTT
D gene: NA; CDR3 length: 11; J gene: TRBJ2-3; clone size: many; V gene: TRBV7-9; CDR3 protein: CASSFQDTQYF; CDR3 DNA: TGTGCCAGCAGCTTCCAGGATACGCAGTATTTT
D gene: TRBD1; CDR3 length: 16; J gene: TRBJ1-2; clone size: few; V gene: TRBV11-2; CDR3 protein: CASSPNRRDRSYGYTF; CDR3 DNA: TGTGCCAGCAGCCCCAACCGCCGGGACAGGAGCTATGGCTACACCTTC
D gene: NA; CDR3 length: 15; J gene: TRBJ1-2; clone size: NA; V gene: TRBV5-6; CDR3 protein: CASSLLEAPGYGYTF; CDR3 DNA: TGTGCCAGCAGCTTGTTGGAGGCGCCCGGCTATGGCTACACCTTC